A selection of T cell receptor beta chains follows, all from one sample in a study of shared clonotypes between healthy human individuals. The table came from immunoSEQ multiplex PCR; TCRdb's copy has only in-frame clones and leaves some out. The table lists 2 million to 2.5 million clones, around 95% of them singletons. Sequencing input: naive CD4+ T cells sorted from blood. These receptors originate from a young man in good health. Both conserved end residues are part of each CDR3. The D gene is left open where the match is weak. Not all rows give a size; the values are once, few, many and, for expanded clones, a class.

clone size: once
V gene: TRBV30
D gene: -
J gene: TRBJ1-5
CDR3 DNA: TGTGCCTGGGCAGAGTGGGCAGGGGGCAATCAGCCCCAGCATTTT
CDR3 protein: CAWAEWAGGNQPQHF

clone size: -
V gene: TRBV5-4
D gene: TRBD1
J gene: TRBJ1-2
CDR3 DNA: TGTGCCAGCAGCCCCACCGGGACAGGGGACGACTATGGCTACACCTTC
CDR3 protein: CASSPTGTGDDYGYTF

clone size: -
V gene: TRBV18
D gene: TRBD1
J gene: TRBJ1-3
CDR3 DNA: TGTGCCAGCTCACGATACAGGGGCGGAAACACCATATATTTT
CDR3 protein: CASSRYRGGNTIYF

clone size: -
V gene: TRBV5-1
D gene: TRBD1
J gene: TRBJ2-5
CDR3 DNA: TGCGCCAGCAGCTCACAGGGGATGATGGGAGAGACCCAGTACTTC
CDR3 protein: CASSSQGMMGETQYF

clone size: -
V gene: TRBV25-1
D gene: -
J gene: TRBJ2-2
CDR3 DNA: TGTGCCAGCAGCCACGAGGGAGCGAACACCGGGGAGCTGTTTTTT
CDR3 protein: CASSHEGANTGELFF

clone size: -
V gene: TRBV7-9
D gene: -
J gene: TRBJ2-2
CDR3 DNA: TGTGCCAGCAGCTTATCCGGGGAGCTGTTTTTT
CDR3 protein: CASSLSGELFF

clone size: -
V gene: TRBV30
D gene: -
J gene: TRBJ1-1
CDR3 DNA: TGTGCCTGGTCGAAGGTACGTCCAGGGAGCACTGAAGCTTTCTTT
CDR3 protein: CAWSKVRPGSTEAFF

clone size: -
V gene: TRBV11-2
D gene: TRBD1
J gene: TRBJ2-1
CDR3 DNA: TGTGCCAGCAGCCCCCGGACAGGAACCCATTATGATGAGCAGTTCTTC
CDR3 protein: CASSPRTGTHYDEQFF

clone size: -
V gene: TRBV11-2
D gene: TRBD2
J gene: TRBJ2-3
CDR3 DNA: TGTGCCAGCAGCCAAGCGGGAAGGATGACAGATACGCAGTATTTT
CDR3 protein: CASSQAGRMTDTQYF

clone size: -
V gene: TRBV4-3
D gene: TRBD2
J gene: TRBJ2-7
CDR3 DNA: TGCGCCAGCAGCCAAGTGGGACTAGTCCACGAGCAGTACTTC
CDR3 protein: CASSQVGLVHEQYF

clone size: -
V gene: TRBV15
D gene: -
J gene: TRBJ1-4
CDR3 DNA: TGTGCCACCAGCAGAGCACTTTTGTCGGGAATCCACGAAAAACTGTTTTTT
CDR3 protein: CATSRALLSGIHEKLFF

clone size: -
V gene: TRBV5-1
D gene: -
J gene: TRBJ2-1
CDR3 DNA: TGCGCCAGCACCCCGAAGAGCTCCTACAATGAGCAGTTCTTC
CDR3 protein: CASTPKSSYNEQFF

clone size: -
V gene: TRBV10-1
D gene: -
J gene: TRBJ2-3
CDR3 DNA: TGCGCCAGCCAACAGGGTGGGACAGATACGCAGTATTTT
CDR3 protein: CASQQGGTDTQYF

clone size: -
V gene: TRBV19
D gene: -
J gene: TRBJ1-6
CDR3 DNA: TGTGCCAGTATGTTCTCCTATAATTCACCCCTCCACTTT
CDR3 protein: CASMFSYNSPLHF

clone size: -
V gene: TRBV28
D gene: -
J gene: TRBJ1-6
CDR3 DNA: TGTGCCAGCAGTCTAGCGACCGGGACGGCGCTCCACTTT
CDR3 protein: CASSLATGTALHF

clone size: -
V gene: TRBV11-3
D gene: TRBD1
J gene: TRBJ2-6
CDR3 DNA: TGTGCCAGCAGCTCAGGACAGGGCGTAGGATCTGGGGCCAACGTCCTGACTTTC
CDR3 protein: CASSSGQGVGSGANVLTF

clone size: few
V gene: TRBV7-9
D gene: -
J gene: TRBJ2-7
CDR3 DNA: TGTGCCAGCAGCCCTGGTTACGAGCAGTACTTC
CDR3 protein: CASSPGYEQYF

clone size: -
V gene: TRBV18
D gene: TRBD2
J gene: TRBJ2-1
CDR3 DNA: TGTGCCAGCTCACGCGGACTAGTGTCTTACAATGAGCAGTTCTTC
CDR3 protein: CASSRGLVSYNEQFF

clone size: -
V gene: TRBV6-6
D gene: -
J gene: TRBJ1-3
CDR3 DNA: TGTGCCAGCAGTCCCGGGGGGAGCTCTGGAAACACCATATATTTT
CDR3 protein: CASSPGGSSGNTIYF

clone size: -
V gene: TRBV9
D gene: -
J gene: TRBJ2-7
CDR3 DNA: TGTGCCAGCAGCTCCCGGGGAAGCGGGTTCCACGAGCAGTACTTC
CDR3 protein: CASSSRGSGFHEQYF

clone size: -
V gene: TRBV19
D gene: TRBD2
J gene: TRBJ2-1
CDR3 DNA: TGTGCCAGTAGTACGACTAGCGGGGGGCTCGTAAGCTCCTACAATGAGCAGTTCTTC
CDR3 protein: CASSTTSGGLVSSYNEQFF

clone size: -
V gene: TRBV7-2
D gene: -
J gene: TRBJ1-2
CDR3 DNA: TGTGCCAGCAGCTTATCCCCGGGGCTAGGCTACACCTTC
CDR3 protein: CASSLSPGLGYTF

clone size: -
V gene: TRBV6-1
D gene: TRBD1
J gene: TRBJ1-5
CDR3 DNA: TGTGCCAGCAGTCAGGGGGCAAACAATCAGCCCCAGCATTTT
CDR3 protein: CASSQGANNQPQHF

clone size: -
V gene: TRBV5-6
D gene: TRBD1
J gene: TRBJ1-6
CDR3 DNA: TGTGCCAGCAGCCCCACTTACGACAGGGGGGGTTCACCCCTCCACTTT
CDR3 protein: CASSPTYDRGGSPLHF

clone size: -
V gene: TRBV7-9
D gene: -
J gene: TRBJ1-4
CDR3 DNA: TGTGCCAGCAGCTTACCAGGGAGGGGAGAAAAACTGTTTTTT
CDR3 protein: CASSLPGRGEKLFF

clone size: once
V gene: TRBV25-1
D gene: -
J gene: TRBJ1-5
CDR3 DNA: TGTGCCAGCAGTGAAGGTACTAGCAATCAGCCCCAGCATTTT
CDR3 protein: CASSEGTSNQPQHF

clone size: -
V gene: TRBV2
D gene: -
J gene: TRBJ1-2
CDR3 DNA: TGTGCCAGCAGGGCTGGGGCAGACAACTATGGCTACACCTTC
CDR3 protein: CASRAGADNYGYTF

clone size: -
V gene: TRBV7-6
D gene: -
J gene: TRBJ2-2
CDR3 DNA: TGTGCCAGCAGCTTAGCGGGTTTAGAGAGACTTTCCAACACCGGGGAGCTGTTTTTT
CDR3 protein: CASSLAGLERLSNTGELFF

clone size: -
V gene: TRBV27
D gene: -
J gene: TRBJ1-1
CDR3 DNA: TGTGCCAGCAGCTCGGAAAGGAGTTTCACTGAAGCTTTCTTT
CDR3 protein: CASSSERSFTEAFF

clone size: -
V gene: TRBV2
D gene: -
J gene: TRBJ2-5
CDR3 DNA: TGTGCCAGCAGAGAGGGAGAGACCCAGTACTTC
CDR3 protein: CASREGETQYF

clone size: -
V gene: TRBV29-1
D gene: TRBD2
J gene: TRBJ2-1
CDR3 DNA: TGCAGCGTTGGTGCCGGTGGAGGCGGGAGACACAATGAGCAGTTCTTC
CDR3 protein: CSVGAGGGGRHNEQFF

clone size: -
V gene: TRBV27
D gene: TRBD2
J gene: TRBJ2-7
CDR3 DNA: TGTGCCAGCAGTCGGAGCGGGGGAAACTACGAGCAGTACTTC
CDR3 protein: CASSRSGGNYEQYF

clone size: once
V gene: TRBV30
D gene: TRBD1
J gene: TRBJ2-5
CDR3 DNA: TGTGCCTGGACTAGACAGGGAGAGACCCAGTACTTC
CDR3 protein: CAWTRQGETQYF

clone size: -
V gene: TRBV2
D gene: -
J gene: TRBJ2-7
CDR3 DNA: TGTGCCAGCCAGCGGCTAAGCTCCTACGAGCAGTACTTC
CDR3 protein: CASQRLSSYEQYF

clone size: -
V gene: TRBV5-1
D gene: TRBD2
J gene: TRBJ2-5
CDR3 DNA: TGCGCCAGCAGCCCCCGGGAGGCAGGGCGAACGGGGGAGACCCAGTACTTC
CDR3 protein: CASSPREAGRTGETQYF

clone size: -
V gene: TRBV6-5
D gene: TRBD1
J gene: TRBJ1-4
CDR3 DNA: TGTGCCAGCAGCCCGACAGGGAGAAATGAAAAACTGTTTTTT
CDR3 protein: CASSPTGRNEKLFF

clone size: -
V gene: TRBV4-1
D gene: -
J gene: TRBJ2-3
CDR3 DNA: TGCGCCAGCAGCCAGGGGATCACAGATACGCAGTATTTT
CDR3 protein: CASSQGITDTQYF

clone size: -
V gene: TRBV7-7
D gene: TRBD2
J gene: TRBJ2-1
CDR3 DNA: TGTGCTACTCAAGCGGGAGTCTCTACGAATGAGCAGTTCTTC
CDR3 protein: CATQAGVSTNEQFF

clone size: once
V gene: TRBV5-5
D gene: -
J gene: TRBJ1-5
CDR3 DNA: TGTGCCAGCAGCTTAACGCCCCAGCCCCAGCATTTT
CDR3 protein: CASSLTPQPQHF

clone size: -
V gene: TRBV2
D gene: -
J gene: TRBJ1-1
CDR3 DNA: TGTGCCAGCAGACAGGAGATGAACACTGAAGCTTTCTTT
CDR3 protein: CASRQEMNTEAFF

clone size: -
V gene: TRBV5-1
D gene: -
J gene: TRBJ2-5
CDR3 DNA: TGCGCCAGCAACCTAGGGACCTTAGAGACCCAGTACTTC
CDR3 protein: CASNLGTLETQYF

clone size: once
V gene: TRBV27
D gene: -
J gene: TRBJ2-7
CDR3 DNA: TGTGCCAGCAGATCCACAGGTCAAGGCGAGCAGTACTTC
CDR3 protein: CASRSTGQGEQYF

clone size: -
V gene: TRBV6-5
D gene: TRBD2
J gene: TRBJ2-1
CDR3 DNA: TGTGCCAGCAGTTACTCCCGGGGGGGGGAAAATGAGCAGTTCTTC
CDR3 protein: CASSYSRGGENEQFF

clone size: few
V gene: TRBV28
D gene: -
J gene: TRBJ1-2
CDR3 DNA: TGTGCCAGCAGTCCATCGGGGGGTGGCTACACCTTC
CDR3 protein: CASSPSGGGYTF

clone size: -
V gene: TRBV10-3
D gene: -
J gene: TRBJ1-1
CDR3 DNA: TGTGCCATCAGTGAGGATCCGGGGATCAACACTGAAGCTTTCTTT
CDR3 protein: CAISEDPGINTEAFF

clone size: -
V gene: TRBV6-6
D gene: -
J gene: TRBJ1-1
CDR3 DNA: TGTGCCAGCAGATTTAGCCTGAACACTGAAGCTTTCTTT
CDR3 protein: CASRFSLNTEAFF

clone size: -
V gene: TRBV2
D gene: TRBD1
J gene: TRBJ1-1
CDR3 DNA: TGTGCCAGCAGGAGACAGGGGGGTTTCGGTGAAGCTTTCTTT
CDR3 protein: CASRRQGGFGEAFF

clone size: -
V gene: TRBV15
D gene: TRBD1
J gene: TRBJ1-3
CDR3 DNA: TGTGCCACCAGCAGAGATAGGGCAGGGGGCTCTGGAAACACCATATATTTT
CDR3 protein: CATSRDRAGGSGNTIYF

clone size: -
V gene: TRBV29-1
D gene: -
J gene: TRBJ1-1
CDR3 DNA: TGCAGCGTTGTGTACTATGGCCGTTCGGGCACTGAAGCTTTCTTT
CDR3 protein: CSVVYYGRSGTEAFF

clone size: -
V gene: TRBV9
D gene: -
J gene: TRBJ1-1
CDR3 DNA: TGTGCCAGCACCCCTCGGGGGACGAACACTGAAGCTTTCTTT
CDR3 protein: CASTPRGTNTEAFF

clone size: -
V gene: TRBV10-2
D gene: TRBD1
J gene: TRBJ2-7
CDR3 DNA: TGCGCCAGCAGCCCGGGACAGGGGATCCGCGAGCAGTACTTC
CDR3 protein: CASSPGQGIREQYF

clone size: -
V gene: TRBV6-1
D gene: -
J gene: TRBJ2-1
CDR3 DNA: TGTGCCAGCAGTGAAGGAGCGGTTTCCTACAATGAGCAGTTCTTC
CDR3 protein: CASSEGAVSYNEQFF